This TCR beta chain was recovered during a study of follicular helper T cells after annual influenza vaccination. Background on the study: Across the 2013-2014, 2014-2015 and 2015-2016 vaccination seasons, some subjects were resampled.

The sample's time point: 2014-2015 season, pre-vaccination. Study-level results: Successive annual vaccinations recalled a recurrent oligoclonal ICOS+CD38+ cTfh response with influenza-specific clonotypes. Change in circulating plasmablasts correlated with ICOS+CD38+ cTfh clonality change.

This CDR3 has 18 residues. Germline V CDR1 and CDR2: LNHNV, YYDKDF (reference sequence). This clone was recorded only once. Its target is unknown. Germline and junction disagree at one end, which may indicate a read error. Survey level resolution was used for TCRB sequencing. Sequenced by immunoSEQ multiplex PCR; TCRdb stores in-frame clones only, minus some. This sample has about 27,000 clones, with about four fifths found just once. The J gene is TRBJ1-2, the V gene TRBV15; 10 bases align to TRBD1. The sequence was collected from an adult who received the influenza vaccine. The sequenced sample was CXCR5+ CD38- circulating T follicular helper cells from blood, obtained on the day of influenza vaccination. Regarding subset: circulating Tfh, non-naive CD4+CXCR5+PD-1+ (ICOS+CD38+ or ICOS-CD38-). This chain's CDR3 is CATSRDRKMTGGENGHTF. The CDR3 DNA follows: TGTGCCACCAGCAGAGACAGAAAAATGACAGGGGGCGAGAATGGCCACACCTTC.